This T cell receptor beta chain was profiled in a study of cytomegalovirus exposure and HLA in healthy donors. Researchers ran the PCR with 60 Vbeta and 13 Jbeta primers. The table came from immunoSEQ multiplex PCR; TCRdb's copy has only in-frame clones and leaves some out. The sample yields more than 150,000 clones, around 81% seen once. Remarks on this clone: Its antigen is as yet unknown.

The CDR3 is 14 amino acids. V lost 3 bases to trimming and J lost 5 bases; unmatched junction nucleotides: 8. Germline CDR1 is SQVTM and CDR2 is ANQGSEA. Broader study findings: Across all donors, roughly uniform sequencing depth was an assumption of the presence/absence analyses. Cytomegalovirus-associated status was assigned to about 170 TCR beta chains. Highly shared variants forming one cluster were likely a sequencing artifact.

This TCR came from a woman aged 18-30 years in good health and CMV-seropositive. Sequencing used PBMCs. The V gene is TRBV29-1, the J gene TRBJ1-1; 8 bases match TRBD1. The CDR3 DNA sequence: TGCAGCGTTGATGGTGACAGGGGTGTGACTGAAGCTTTCTTT. It yields the protein CSVDGDRGVTEAFF.